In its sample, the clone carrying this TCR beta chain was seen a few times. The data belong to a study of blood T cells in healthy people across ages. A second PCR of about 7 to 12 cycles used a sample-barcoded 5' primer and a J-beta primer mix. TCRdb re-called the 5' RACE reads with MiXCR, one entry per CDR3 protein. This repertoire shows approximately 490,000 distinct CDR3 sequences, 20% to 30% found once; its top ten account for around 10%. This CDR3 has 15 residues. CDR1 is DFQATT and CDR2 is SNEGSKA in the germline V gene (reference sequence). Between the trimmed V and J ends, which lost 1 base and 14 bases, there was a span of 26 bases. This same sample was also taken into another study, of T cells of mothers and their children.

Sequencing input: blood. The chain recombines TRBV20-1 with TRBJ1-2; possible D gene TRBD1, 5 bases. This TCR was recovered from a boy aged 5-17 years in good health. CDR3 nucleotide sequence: TGCAGTGCTAGAGGGGACGCCGTCTCCACATACACAAGGACCTTC. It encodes CSARGDAVSTYTRTF.